Detailed here is one TCR beta chain. Its antigen is still unknown. No qualities accompany the bases; no much larger clone lies one base away. This specimen comes from a study of cytomegalovirus exposure and HLA in healthy donors (dated by TCRdb to the late 2010s). For context, the study as a whole: An earlier analysis of several hundred of the donors reported about 300 Gb of sequence data and 117 million unique TCR beta sequences obtained from approximately 180 million T cells. The study aimed to test whether signatures of past pathogen exposure could be identified by cataloging public T cell receptors. To predict cytomegalovirus infection status, the study brought together high-throughput TCR immunosequencing, statistical association of individual TCRs with disease status, and machine learning. To study patterns of TCR occurrence, a later analysis re-analyzed previously published TCR beta repertoires from 600 to 750 donors and added high-resolution HLA genotyping. Typing coverage varied by locus: 629-630 donors for A, B, C, DRB1 and DQB1; approximately 500 for DQA1; about 570 for DPA1; about 450 for DPB1. An earlier analysis of about 600 of the donors used high-throughput TCR beta sequencing to judge whether each TCR beta V gene segment behaved as functional or pseudogenic. All discovery cohort repertoires had been generated on a single sequencing platform. Both class I and class II loci were covered by HLA typing, at four-digit resolution. Genome-wide SNP genotypes for about 60% of the roughly 700 donors were used in a later genetic analysis, which treated that subset as a discovery cohort. A separate validation cohort of roughly 130 different subjects was used in addition to the roughly 700-subject first cohort. In the later analysis, no new phenotypic data were used to find candidate immune exposures; instead, reliance was placed on TCR beta sequences and their occurrence across donors. Across around 400 genotyped donors of the cohort, an average of 235,054 unique TCR beta nucleotide sequences per donor were sequenced, and roughly 20% of those sequences were non-productive. Donor age, sex, ethnicity and CMV serostatus were compiled together with the repertoire data. Approximately 300 gigabases of sequencing data and 91 million or so unique TCR sequences made up an early release that covered over 550 HLA-typed donors. The study used immunosequencing to profile the T cell repertoires of approximately 630 subjects and linked those repertoires to cytomegalovirus serostatus. Because of strong linkage in the cohort, four to six DR-DQ haplotypes were treated as single units for association and clustering. The genetic ancestry cluster associated with self-reported Caucasian donors included around four fifths of the roughly 380 genotyped donors.

Receptors were amplified or captured by the immunoSEQ multiplex PCR assay. For the multiplex PCR, a mixture combining 60 forward primers for TCR Vbeta segments and 13 reverse primers for TCR Jbeta segments was used. Amplification of the CDR3 region of rearranged TCR beta genes was performed with a multiplex PCR assay on genomic DNA. The amplified TCR beta libraries were sequenced on the Illumina HiSeq System as 87-base-pair reads. As for the authors' bioinformatics: A later analysis tallied tens of millions of unique TCR beta chains across the 700 or so repertoires, and roughly 11 million of those chains were shared by two or more donors. A nearest-neighbor algorithm error-corrected the raw reads and collapsed the reads into unique sequences, merging closely related sequences to remove PCR and sequencing errors. V, D and J gene segments were assigned by aligning CDR3 sequences to IMGT reference sequences. For a sequence to be retained, a match of at least six nucleotides to both a V gene segment and a J gene segment was required. A rearrangement counted as productive if the CDR3 had no stop codons and remained in frame with V and J, and every other rearrangement counted as non-productive. CDR3 was defined according to IMGT convention as the region running from the second conserved V-encoded cysteine to the conserved J-encoded phenylalanine. Sequences without an unambiguous match to a single V gene segment were excluded from the earlier analysis of 500 to 700 of the donors. In an earlier analysis of approximately 560 of the donors, a V segment was called functional when productive rearrangements were above 56.7%, and segregating when the standard deviation between donors exceeded 5%. To diagnose cytomegalovirus status from the catalog of TCR beta chain sequences, a statistical classification framework was built. In a later analysis, TCR nucleotide sequences were compared against IMGT/GENE-DB human TR gene sequences so that V and J genes could be assigned. A later analysis assigned CDR3 sequences and most-parsimonious VDJ recombination scenarios with the TCRdist pipeline. In a later analysis, each TCR beta chain was defined by its CDR3 amino acid sequence together with its V-gene family, and reads without a unique V-gene family were excluded. In a later analysis, 450 to 600 highly shared, low-generation-probability nucleotide sequences were removed to address suspected cross-contamination and a sequencing artifact. In a later analysis, a clonal expansion index for each public chain was calculated from normalized within-repertoire ranks of inferred template counts. Generation probabilities in a later analysis came from a VDJ recombination model fitted to out-of-frame rearrangements, and those results were checked against IGoR. In a later analysis, hypergeometric tests were used to score TCR-TCR, TCR-HLA and TCR-CMV co-occurrence, with a repertoire-size bias correction applied to TCR pairs. In a later analysis, false discovery rates were estimated by permuting HLA or CMV assignments 20 times. In a later analysis, co-occurring TCRs were grouped using DBSCAN, with TCRdist sequence similarity added in when clustering inside HLA-allele-positive subsets. For co-occurrence clustering, repertoires with fewer than 30,000 or more than 120,000 public chains were excluded, along with a handful of repertoires with anomalous nucleotide sharing. TCRdb limited this immuneACCESS table to in-frame rearrangements with V and J called. A share of clones is missing; checked studies link under half to unresolved V genes, and the rest is unexplained. That table supplies the V and J calls and clone size; D and trimming were determined from the DNA. This sample holds about 130,000 clones; around four fifths were observed only once. The ten top clones hold roughly 20% of the sample.

The full study reports these points: Sequencing depth was assumed to be roughly uniform across donors in the presence/absence analyses, though that assumption may not hold. The earlier analysis of a few hundred of the donors excluded 15 to 20 rarely observed V segments, including chromosome 9 orphons, because counts were too low. In an earlier analysis of 587 of the donors, most TCR beta V segments appeared in productive rearrangements about 87% or about 30% of the time, broadly matching IMGT annotations. According to a later analysis, TCR association rates differed among HLA loci, with DRB1 alleles showing the most associated TCRs and HLA-C alleles showing the fewest. It was suggested by the authors that the approach could potentially be generalized to other disease states and immunological phenotypes. A later analysis reported that several top co-occurrence clusters appeared linked to parvovirus B19, influenza, CMV and Epstein-Barr virus. Linkage disequilibrium might explain the correlated functional status among segregating V segments, but an unknown experimental factor could not be excluded. In this cohort, only TCR beta chains were sequenced, and detectable features were limited by the absence of alpha or paired-chain data. A later analysis found that HLA-associated TCR beta chains were more clonally expanded and had lower generation probabilities than equally common non-associated chains. In the study, approximately 150 TCR beta chains were listed as associated with cytomegalovirus. The classifier was reported to diagnose cytomegalovirus status with high specificity and sensitivity in both the original cohort and the validation cohort. The sequencing pipeline was judged likely to have produced a cluster of highly shared sequence variants as a technical artifact. Compared with the approximately 670-donor mean, donors in an Asian-associated ancestry cluster had fewer N-insertions in productive TCRs, according to a later genetic analysis. For the cohort, immune exposure information was limited to CMV serostatus. Most CMV-associated TCR beta chains appeared to be HLA-restricted in a later analysis, and the HLA associations seemed to be driven largely by CMV exposure. A further reported finding was that TCR beta sequences accurately predicted the HLA-A and HLA-B alleles for most subjects in the first cohort. Most TCR sequences were seen in very few donors, while some public TCRs were found in many individuals. Some IMGT-functional V segments, including TRBV6-2 and TRBV6-3, could not be told apart with the 87-base-pair reads, so those segments were excluded. Because HLA typing was unavailable for some donors at each locus, only the typed subset was used in association tests. A later analysis associated about 18,000 TCR beta sequences with specific HLA alleles at a false discovery rate of 0.05. When HLA alleles, especially DR and DQ, strongly co-occurred, attributing TCR associations to individual alleles was difficult. V-gene and J-gene trimming of TCR beta chains was associated with a missense DCLRE1C variant in a later genetic analysis, and the association was replicated in an independent cohort. In vitro tests confirmed that a few of the cytomegalovirus-associated TCR beta chains recognize cytomegalovirus antigens.

The cohort comprised approximately 700 healthy bone marrow donors. At the time of sampling, all cohort members were nominally healthy, though unrecorded immune exposures were likely present. The donor tested CMV seropositive, placing the donor among the roughly 270 seropositive members of the cohort. Each donor provided a peripheral blood sample, and peripheral blood mononuclear cells were used for TCR beta sequencing. Genomic DNA was extracted from the blood cell samples with the Qiagen DNeasy Blood Extraction Kit. Ends trimmed: V by 2 bases, J by 4 bases; bases unmatched to a gene: 8. CDR1 and CDR2 were assigned from the germline V gene as SGHAT and FQNNGV. The CDR3 holds 17 amino acids from the cysteine to the phenylalanine. The entry retains the CDR3 DNA only, 51 bases that are in frame from base 1.

The rearranged chain carries TRBV11-2 and TRBJ2-5; a stretch of 12 junction bases matches TRBD2. This receptor was taken from a man in his late teens or twenties in good health and CMV-seropositive. The specimen sequenced was PBMCs. The CDR3 loop reads CASSLLGLAGGPETQYF. The DNA reads TGTGCCAGCAGCTTATTGGGGCTAGCGGGGGGGCCAGAGACCCAGTACTTC.